The source of this TCR beta chain is a study of blood T cell repertoires in COVID-19. The repertoire was sequenced with immunoSEQ multiplex PCR; TCRdb's copy has only in-frame clones and lacks some. This table has roughly 290,000 clones, approximately 85% appearing once. This clone was seen a handful of times. The receptor comes from a woman in her thirties who had recovered from COVID-19. Sequenced: PBMCs or T cells enriched from blood (not recorded which).

The CDR3 spells CASSRDRAMTEAFF. The DNA for the CDR3 is TGTGCCAGCAGTCGGGACAGGGCAATGACTGAAGCTTTCTTT. This chain uses TRBV6-5 with TRBJ1-1; 9 nucleotides align to TRBD1. Per the germline V gene, CDR1 is MNHEY and CDR2 is SVGAGI. The CDR3 is 14 amino acids. Unmatched junction bases numbered 6, after V lost 5 bases and J lost 5 bases.